The TCR beta chain described here comes from a study of identical twins. TCRdb reprocessed the 5' RACE reads with MiXCR, giving one entry per CDR3 protein. Counted here are 200,000 to 300,000 distinct CDR3 sequences, 7% occurring once; the ten biggest clones make up about 3.6%. Comment on this clonotype: Its target is unknown.

General study results and limits: While abundant cord blood beta clonotypes carried fewer insertions, memory repertoires showed no such pattern. For monozygotic twins, models underestimated out-of-frame TCR alpha sharing.

With 6 bases removed from V and 7 bases from J, the gap between germline ends came to 25 bases. Germline CDR1 reads DFQATT; CDR2 reads SNEGSKA (reference sequence). This CDR3 is 16 amino acids long. These data were also reused for a study on yellow fever vaccine responses in identical twins.

The sample comprised memory (CD45RO+) T cells sorted from blood. The origin of this receptor is a woman under 30 in good health. The chain links TRBV20-1 to TRBJ2-1; D might be TRBD2 (7 bases). The CDR3 loop is CSAQSVGGGGINEQFF. DNA for the CDR3: TGCAGTGCCCAGAGCGTCGGAGGGGGGGGGATTAATGAGCAGTTCTTC.